These T cell receptor beta chains were read from a single sample in a study of ipilimumab plus nivolumab after autologous stem cell transplantation. The data were produced by immunoSEQ multiplex PCR, yet TCRdb's version contains in-frame clones alone and is incomplete. The sample gives over 80,000 clones, about 83% of which show up once; approximately 2.2% is in the top ten. The sequencing here drew on PBMCs, taken in a trial of ipilimumab plus nivolumab as post-transplant consolidation. The receptor set was obtained from a male donor with diffuse large B-cell lymphoma. CDR3s include the opening cysteine and the closing phenylalanine or tryptophan. A D gene is named only where the DNA matches it firmly. Size tells how often a clone was seen (once, few, many) or the class of an expanded clone, and some rows leave it out.

.,TRBV27,TRBJ2-7,.,TGTGCCAGCAGTTTATCGGGACAAACCTACGAGCAGTACTTC,CASSLSGQTYEQYF
.,TRBV21-1,TRBJ2-2,.,TGTGCCAGCCCCACAGGGCGGCCCGGGGAGCTGTTTTTT,CASPTGRPGELFF
once,TRBV5-1,TRBJ2-2,TRBD2,TGCGCCAGCAGCCCGACTAGCGGGGGGGCCGGGGAGCTGTTTTTT,CASSPTSGGAGELFF
once,TRBV7-8,TRBJ1-5,.,TGTGCCAGCAGCTTCGCGCAGGGAAGCTATAGCAATCAGCCCCAGCATTTT,CASSFAQGSYSNQPQHF
.,TRBV19,TRBJ1-6,.,TGTGCCAGTAGTATCGACATCTCACCCCTCCACTTT,CASSIDISPLHF
.,TRBV10-2,TRBJ2-1,TRBD1,TGCGCCAGCAGTCCCCCCGACAGGGGGCGGAGGAATGAGCAGTTCTTC,CASSPPDRGRRNEQFF
.,TRBV6-1,TRBJ2-7,.,TGTGCCACTGCCGCGGGAATTCTCAACTACGAGCAGTACTTC,CATAAGILNYEQYF
.,TRBV2,TRBJ1-5,TRBD1,TGTGCCAGCAGACCACAGGGGGTGGCAAATCAGCCCCAGCATTTT,CASRPQGVANQPQHF
few,TRBV6-5,TRBJ1-1,.,TGTGCCAGCAGAAACCCCCAAGGAACTGAAGCTTTCTTT,CASRNPQGTEAFF
.,TRBV5-1,TRBJ1-2,TRBD1,TGCGCCAGCAGCAGGGACAGGGGGCTGTATGGCTACACCTTC,CASSRDRGLYGYTF
.,TRBV13,TRBJ2-2,.,TGTGCCAGCAGCCCGGGCCTCACCGGGGAGCTGTTTTTT,CASSPGLTGELFF
.,TRBV6-6,TRBJ2-5,TRBD2,TGTGCCAGCAGTGCACCTAGCGGGGGTCGGGAGACCCAGTACTTC,CASSAPSGGRETQYF
.,TRBV13,TRBJ2-2,TRBD2,TGTGCCAGCAGCTTATTTTCTTTTCGGCTAGCGGGGGCCGCGAACACCGGGGAGCTGTTTTTT,CASSLFSFRLAGAANTGELFF
.,TRBV4-2,TRBJ1-3,TRBD1,TGTGCCAGCAGCCCAGAGACAGGGGCTAATGGAAACACCATATATTTT,CASSPETGANGNTIYF
.,TRBV4-1,TRBJ1-1,TRBD1,TGCGCCAGCAGCCCCGGACAGGGGCCGAACACTGAAGCTTTCTTT,CASSPGQGPNTEAFF
.,TRBV6-1,TRBJ1-1,TRBD1,TGTGCCAGCAGTGCCAGACAGGGGAGCACTGAAGCTTTCTTT,CASSARQGSTEAFF
.,TRBV4-1,TRBJ1-4,.,TGCGCCAGCAGCTACCCGAGCCAGGACCTCTCCGAAAAACTGTTTTTT,CASSYPSQDLSEKLFF
.,TRBV18,TRBJ1-1,.,TGTGCCAGCTCACCCAGGTCAGGGCAGGCTGAAGCTTTCTTT,CASSPRSGQAEAFF
.,TRBV30,TRBJ1-5,TRBD1,TGTGCCTGGACGGGACAGACTAATCAGCCCCAGCATTTT,CAWTGQTNQPQHF
.,TRBV6-1,TRBJ1-5,TRBD1,TGTGCCAGCAGCGGGACAGTGTTCAATCAGCCCCAGCATTTT,CASSGTVFNQPQHF
.,TRBV6-1,TRBJ1-1,.,TGTGCCAGCAGTGGACTTAGGAACACTGAAGCTTTCTTT,CASSGLRNTEAFF
.,TRBV18,TRBJ1-1,TRBD1,TGTGCCAGCTCACCGAGAACGACAGGGGTCGGTGACACTGAAGCTTTCTTT,CASSPRTTGVGDTEAFF
.,TRBV7-7,TRBJ1-1,.,TGTGCCAGCAGCTTCTCGGAGAACACTGAAGCTTTCTTT,CASSFSENTEAFF
.,TRBV10-1,TRBJ2-3,.,TGCGCCAGCTCAGGGCCGTGCACAGATACGCAGTATTTT,CASSGPCTDTQYF
.,TRBV5-1,TRBJ1-6,.,TGCGCCAGCAGCTCTGACATCCGCTCCTATAATTCACCCCTCCACTTT,CASSSDIRSYNSPLHF
.,TRBV6-1,TRBJ2-3,.,TGTGCCAGCGGGGGGTTGCTTGCAGATACGCAGTATTTT,CASGGLLADTQYF
.,TRBV21-1,TRBJ2-1,.,TGTGCCAGCAATATAAATTTTCAGGCTCTCCTGTTCTTC,CASNINFQALLFF
.,TRBV4-1,TRBJ1-2,.,TGCGCCAGCAGCCAAGAGGAGGCTGGGGACTATGGCTACACCTTC,CASSQEEAGDYGYTF
.,TRBV6-5,TRBJ2-1,.,TGTGCCAGTCATGTGGGACGGTACTCCTACAATGAGCAGTTCTTC,CASHVGRYSYNEQFF
.,TRBV7-9,TRBJ2-1,.,TGTGCCAGCAGCCCTATTGAGGGCAGGGGTTTCGACAATGAGCAGTTCTTC,CASSPIEGRGFDNEQFF
.,TRBV2,TRBJ2-5,.,TGTGCCAGCAGTGAAGTGGGATCTGTTGAGACCCAGTACTTC,CASSEVGSVETQYF
.,TRBV4-2,TRBJ2-7,.,TGTGCCAGCAGCCAAGGGATGGGGATCAGGTACGAGCAGTACTTC,CASSQGMGIRYEQYF
once,TRBV7-9,TRBJ2-2,TRBD1,TGTGCCAGCAGTCGACAGGGGTTTGCTAACACCGGGGAGCTGTTTTTT,CASSRQGFANTGELFF
.,TRBV6-5,TRBJ1-2,.,TGTGCCCCAGTCCCCCCGAACTATGGCTACACCTTC,CAPVPPNYGYTF
.,TRBV13,TRBJ1-2,.,TGTGCCAGCAGCCCGGACAGCCGAACCCGCTATGGCTACACCTTC,CASSPDSRTRYGYTF
few,TRBV10-3,TRBJ1-1,.,TGTGCCATCAGTGATTCGGCGGAGAACACTGAAGCTTTCTTT,CAISDSAENTEAFF
.,TRBV19,TRBJ2-3,TRBD2,TGTGCCAGTAGTCCCTTAGCGGGGAACCTAGCTAGCACAGATACGCAGTATTTT,CASSPLAGNLASTDTQYF
.,TRBV5-1,TRBJ1-2,.,TGCGCCAGCAGCTTGGACGGGGCATACTATGGCTACACCTTC,CASSLDGAYYGYTF
.,TRBV4-2,TRBJ2-4,TRBD2,TGTGCCAGCAGACCGGCCGGGACTAGCGGGGGTCTAGCCAAAAACATTCAGTACTTC,CASRPAGTSGGLAKNIQYF
few,TRBV30,TRBJ1-1,.,TGTGCCTGGAGTTTAGTTGAAGCTTTCTTT,CAWSLVEAFF
once,TRBV2,TRBJ1-5,.,TGTGCCAGCAGTGAAGATTACAATCAGCCCCAGCATTTT,CASSEDYNQPQHF